This T cell receptor beta chain was captured in a study of cytomegalovirus exposure and HLA in healthy donors. The protocol was immunoSEQ multiplex PCR, while the TCRdb copy is restricted to in-frame clones and leaves out a portion. Counted here are around 350,000 clones, 70% to 90% occurring once; the ten biggest clones make up 0.83%. Whole-study findings and limits: In vitro assays verified that a few CMV-associated chains recognized CMV antigens specifically.

In regard to this clone: The antigen is undetermined.

V lost 7 bases and J 2 bases, leaving 23 bases between the germline ends. The germline gives CDR1 LNHNV, CDR2 YYDKDF (reference sequence). The CDR3 contains 17 residues. The sequencing input was PBMCs. The source of this sequence is a woman between 18 and 30 years old in good health and CMV-seronegative. The rearrangement uses TRBV15 and TRBJ1-2; D possibly corresponds to TRBD1 (6 bases). The CDR3 nucleotides are TGTGCCACCAATACGATACCTCGGACAGTCTCGAACTATGGCTACACCTTC. Amino acids: CATNTIPRTVSNYGYTF.